The 11 T cell receptor beta chains in this list originate from one sample, sequenced in a study of blood T cell repertoires in COVID-19. Libraries were prepared by immunoSEQ multiplex PCR; TCRdb keeps only in-frame clonotypes and omits some of them. The profile shows fewer than 500,000 clones, over 65% of them singletons. The sample consisted of peripheral blood. These receptors were taken from a human donor with acute or convalescent COVID-19. The donor label of this sample is uncertain.

The chain employs TRBV29-1 and TRBJ1-2; 10 nucleotides agree with TRBD1. Unmatched junction bases numbered 7, after V lost 5 bases and J lost 4 bases. CDR1 and CDR2 (germline): SQVTM, ANQGSEA. This CDR3 region has 14 residues. In DNA form, the CDR3 reads TGCAGCGTTCAGGGGACAGGGGTTTTCTATGGCTACACCTTC. Protein product: CSVQGTGVFYGYTF.

The chain recombines TRBV12-3 or TRBV12-4 with TRBJ1-2, with D uncertain. The V gene lost 5 bases and the J gene lost 1 base, with 5 bases spanning the gap. This CDR3 is 12 amino acids long. The CDR3 loop is CASSRSNYGYTF. CDR3 DNA sequence: TGTGCCAGCAGTCGCAGTAACTATGGCTACACCTTC.

The genes are TRBV29-1 and TRBJ2-7; D unclear. Trimming pared 0 bases from V and 7 bases from J, leaving 7 bases between. The germline V gene has CDR1 SQVTM and CDR2 ANQGSEA. The CDR3 spans 11 residues. CDR3 nucleotide sequence: TGCAGCGTTGAAGAGGTCGGGGAGCAGTACTTC. Protein sequence: CSVEEVGEQYF.

This clone was recorded once. The chain joins TRBV14 to TRBJ2-2; no clear D gene. The germline V gene has CDR1 SGHDN and CDR2 FVKESK. Trimming pared 1 base from V and 7 bases from J, leaving 10 bases between. The CDR3 sequence is 14 residues long. The CDR3 reads CASSQVLSHGELFF. CDR3 bases: TGTGCCAGCAGCCAAGTTCTCTCACACGGGGAGCTGTTTTTT.

V usage is TRBV28 and J usage is TRBJ2-1; D remains unclear. CDR3 length: 15 amino acids. V shed 3 bases and J shed 8 bases, with 17 bases lying between them. The V gene's germline CDR1 is MDHEN and CDR2 SYDVKM. The CDR3 region is CASSLSLDQSDEQFF. The CDR3 coding sequence is TGTGCCAGCAGTTTGTCCCTAGATCAGAGCGATGAGCAGTTCTTC.

V and J are TRBV5-5 and TRBJ2-7, with D possibly matching TRBD2 (5 bases). V was shortened by 4 bases and J by 6 bases, with 23 bases between the two germline ends. In germline, CDR1 is SGHKS, CDR2 YYEKEE (reference sequence). The CDR3 runs 16 residues. The CDR3 region is CASSPDWASSPREQYF. The CDR3 nucleotides are TGTGCCAGCAGCCCCGACTGGGCCTCTAGCCCTCGCGAGCAGTACTTC.

This clone has just one count. The V and J genes are TRBV28 and TRBJ1-2; the match to TRBD1 covers 10 bases. The J segment lost 0 bases and the V segment lost 6 bases, leaving 10 bases of the junction unmatched. The germline gives CDR1 MDHEN, CDR2 SYDVKM. This CDR3 region has 17 residues. The chain's CDR3 is CASSLSTGGKTNYGYTF. CDR3 sequence (DNA): TGTGCCAGCAGCCTATCGACAGGGGGCAAAACTAACTATGGCTACACCTTC.

The chain links TRBV5-4 to TRBJ2-7; 13 bases line up with TRBD2. The V gene's germline CDR1 is SGHNT and CDR2 YYREEE (reference sequence). After removal of 4 bases from V and 3 bases from J, the junction contained 4 bases not matched to a gene. This CDR3 has 15 amino acids. Written as DNA, the CDR3 is TGTGCCAGCAGCGCGGGACTAGCGGGGTACTACGAGCAGTACTTC. It specifies CASSAGLAGYYEQYF.

V usage is TRBV29-1 and J usage is TRBJ2-7, with 8 bases that match TRBD2. The V and J ends lost 4 bases and 0 bases, in that order; junction bases with no gene match: 2. CDR3 size: 13 residues. Germline V CDR1 and CDR2: SQVTM, ANQGSEA. CDR3 residues: CSVVLADSYEQYF. For the CDR3, the DNA is TGCAGCGTTGTACTAGCGGACTCCTACGAGCAGTACTTC.

The chain is built from TRBV5-1 and TRBJ1-1, with 9 positions matching TRBD1. CDR3 length: 18 amino acids. Germline-derived CDR1 and CDR2 are SGHRS and YFSETQ. V was clipped by 4 bases and J by 0 bases; unmatched bases: 13. CDR3 sequence reads: CASSLQTGGPLLNTEAFF. CDR3 in DNA: TGCGCCAGCAGCCTACAGACAGGGGGTCCTCTTCTGAACACTGAAGCTTTCTTT.

The chain carries TRBV27 and TRBJ2-7, with 7 bases that match TRBD2. V lost 10 bases and J lost 3; bases outside the gene matches: 9. The CDR3 has 13 residues. Looked up from germline, CDR1 is MNHEY and CDR2 is SMNVEV (reference sequence). The chain's CDR3 is CATDWGGNYEQYF. CDR3 coding DNA: TGTGCCACTGATTGGGGGGGTAACTACGAGCAGTACTTC.